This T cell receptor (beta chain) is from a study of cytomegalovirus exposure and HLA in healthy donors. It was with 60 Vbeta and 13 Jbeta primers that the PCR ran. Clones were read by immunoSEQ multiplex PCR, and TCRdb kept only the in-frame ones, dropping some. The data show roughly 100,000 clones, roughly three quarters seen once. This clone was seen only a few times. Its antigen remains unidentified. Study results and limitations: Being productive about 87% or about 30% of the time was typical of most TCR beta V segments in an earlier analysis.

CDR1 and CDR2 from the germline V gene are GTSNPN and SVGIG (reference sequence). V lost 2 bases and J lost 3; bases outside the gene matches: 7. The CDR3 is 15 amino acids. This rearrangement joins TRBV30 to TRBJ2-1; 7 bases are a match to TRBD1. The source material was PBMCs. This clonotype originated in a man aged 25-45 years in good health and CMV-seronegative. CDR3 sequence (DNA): TGTGCCTGGAGTCCGCCGGGACAGAACTACAATGAGCAGTTCTTC. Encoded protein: CAWSPPGQNYNEQFF.